The TCR beta chain under discussion was sequenced for a study of beta chain features in type 1 diabetes. The CDR3 spans 14 residues. Between the trimmed V and J ends, which lost 5 bases and 0 bases, there was a span of 10 bases. The germline gives CDR1 LNHNV, CDR2 YYDKDF (reference sequence). Expressed TCRB transcripts were sequenced because the isolated RNA had all been reverse transcribed beforehand. The table came from immunoSEQ multiplex PCR; TCRdb's copy has only in-frame clones and leaves some out. The sample comprises over 700,000 clones, around a sixth of which are singletons, and 0.02% to 0.03% rests with the top ten.

This chain links TRBV15 with TRBJ1-1; no firm D call. This TCR was recovered from a woman younger than 30 in good health. The sample consisted of naive CD4+ T cells from blood. In nucleotides, the CDR3 is TGTGCCACCAGCCCGCAACTTCTGAACACTGAAGCTTTCTTT. The encoded protein is CATSPQLLNTEAFF.